This T cell receptor beta chain was observed in a study of beta chain features in type 1 diabetes. Study-level background: The samples had 85 million to 130 million sorted cells examined in all. Findings and limits, study-wide: VDJ junctions in type 1 diabetes patients carried more deletions and fewer insertions. Moderate yet significant TCRB CDR3 shortening was seen in Type 1 diabetes patients in all four CD4+ subsets.

Turning to this clone: What it recognizes is unknown.

This CDR3 is 13 amino acids long. Trimming took off 4 bases at V and 7 bases at J, with 11 bases between the two ends. Germline lookup yields CDR1 ENHRY and CDR2 SYGVKD. The study reverse transcribed the entire isolated RNA, so it sequenced expressed TCRB transcripts. Using immunoSEQ multiplex PCR, the repertoire was profiled, and TCRdb retains in-frame clones only, with some absent. The sample carries about 140,000 clones, 10% to 15% recorded once. The TCR was taken from a man between 18 and 29 years old with type 1 diabetes. Sample: central memory CD4+ T cells from blood. The genes are TRBV10-3 and TRBJ2-1; no firm D call. CDR3 loop: CAISVSQVNEQFF. CDR3 nucleotide sequence: TGTGCCATCAGTGTTTCCCAAGTGAATGAGCAGTTCTTC.